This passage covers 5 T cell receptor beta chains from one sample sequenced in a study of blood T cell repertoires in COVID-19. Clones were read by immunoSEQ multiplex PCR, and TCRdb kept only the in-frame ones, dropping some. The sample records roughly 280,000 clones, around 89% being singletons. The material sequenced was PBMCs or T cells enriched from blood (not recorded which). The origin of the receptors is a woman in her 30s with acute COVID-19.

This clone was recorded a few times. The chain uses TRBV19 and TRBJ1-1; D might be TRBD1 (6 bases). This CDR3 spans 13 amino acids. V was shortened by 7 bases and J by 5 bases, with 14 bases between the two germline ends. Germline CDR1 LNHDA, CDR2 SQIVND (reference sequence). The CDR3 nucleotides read TGTGCCAGTATAGGCCAGGGGTGGACTGAAGCTTTCTTT. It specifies CASIGQGWTEAFF.

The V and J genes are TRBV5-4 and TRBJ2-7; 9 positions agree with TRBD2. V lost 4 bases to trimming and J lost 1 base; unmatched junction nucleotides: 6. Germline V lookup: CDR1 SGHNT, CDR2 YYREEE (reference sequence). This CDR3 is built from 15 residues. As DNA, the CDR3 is TGTGCCAGCAGCCGAGGACTAGCGCAATCCTACGAGCAGTACTTC. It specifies CASSRGLAQSYEQYF.

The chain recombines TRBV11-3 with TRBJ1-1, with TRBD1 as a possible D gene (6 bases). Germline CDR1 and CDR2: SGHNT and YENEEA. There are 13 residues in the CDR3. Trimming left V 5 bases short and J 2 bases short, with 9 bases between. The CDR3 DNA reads TGTGCCAGCAGCCAGGGGATCAACACTGAAGCTTTCTTT. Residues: CASSQGINTEAFF.

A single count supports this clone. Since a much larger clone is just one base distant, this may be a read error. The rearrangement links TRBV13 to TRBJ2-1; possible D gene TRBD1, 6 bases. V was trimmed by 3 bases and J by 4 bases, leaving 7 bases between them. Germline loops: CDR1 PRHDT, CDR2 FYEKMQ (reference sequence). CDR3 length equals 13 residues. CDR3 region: CASSLDRYNEQFF. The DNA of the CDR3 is TGTGCCAGCAGCTTGGACAGATACAATGAGCAGTTCTTC.

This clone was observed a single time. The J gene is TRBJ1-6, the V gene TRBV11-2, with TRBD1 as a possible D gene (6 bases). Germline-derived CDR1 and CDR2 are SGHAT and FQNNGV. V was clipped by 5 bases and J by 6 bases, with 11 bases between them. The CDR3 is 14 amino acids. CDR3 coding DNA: TGTGCCAGCAGCGGACAGACGGCTAATTCACCCCTCCACTTT. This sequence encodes CASSGQTANSPLHF.